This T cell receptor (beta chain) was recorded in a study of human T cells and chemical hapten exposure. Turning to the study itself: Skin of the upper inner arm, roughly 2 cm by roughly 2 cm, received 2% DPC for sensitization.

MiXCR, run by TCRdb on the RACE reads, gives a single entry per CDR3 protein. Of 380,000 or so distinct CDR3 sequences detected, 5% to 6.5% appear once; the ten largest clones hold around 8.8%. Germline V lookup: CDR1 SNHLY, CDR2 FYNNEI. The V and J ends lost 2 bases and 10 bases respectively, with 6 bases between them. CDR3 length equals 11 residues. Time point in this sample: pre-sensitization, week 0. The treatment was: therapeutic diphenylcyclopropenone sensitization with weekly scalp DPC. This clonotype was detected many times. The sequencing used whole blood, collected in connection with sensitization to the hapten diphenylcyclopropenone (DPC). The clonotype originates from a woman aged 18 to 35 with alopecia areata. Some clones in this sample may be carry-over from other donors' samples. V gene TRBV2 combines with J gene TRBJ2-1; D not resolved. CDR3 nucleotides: TGTGCCAGCAGTGAACGGGCAGAGCAGTTCTTC. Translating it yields CASSERAEQFF.